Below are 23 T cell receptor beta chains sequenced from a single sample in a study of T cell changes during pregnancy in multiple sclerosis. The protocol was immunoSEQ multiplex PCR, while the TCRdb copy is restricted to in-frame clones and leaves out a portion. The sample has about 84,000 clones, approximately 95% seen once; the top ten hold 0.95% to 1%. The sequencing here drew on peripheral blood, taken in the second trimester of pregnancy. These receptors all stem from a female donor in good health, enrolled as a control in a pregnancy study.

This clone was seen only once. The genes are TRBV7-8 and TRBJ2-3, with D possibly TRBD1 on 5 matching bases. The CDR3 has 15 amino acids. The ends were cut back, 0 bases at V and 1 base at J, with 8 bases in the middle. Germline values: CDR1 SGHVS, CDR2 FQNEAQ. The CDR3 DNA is TGTGCCAGCAGCTTAGCGGGGCCTGGCACAGATACGCAGTATTTT. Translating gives CASSLAGPGTDTQYF.

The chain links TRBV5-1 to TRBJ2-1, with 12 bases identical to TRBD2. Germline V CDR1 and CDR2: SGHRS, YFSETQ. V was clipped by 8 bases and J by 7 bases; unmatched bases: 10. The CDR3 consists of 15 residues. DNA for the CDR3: TGCGCCAGTACGGGACTAGCGGGTTTGGAGAATGAGCAGTTCTTC. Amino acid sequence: CASTGLAGLENEQFF.

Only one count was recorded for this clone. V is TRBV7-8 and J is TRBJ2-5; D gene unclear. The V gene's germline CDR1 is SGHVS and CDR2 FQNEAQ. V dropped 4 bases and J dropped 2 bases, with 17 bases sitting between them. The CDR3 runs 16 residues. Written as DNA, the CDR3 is TGTGCCAGCAGCTACGGATCTTCGCGAGGTCAAGAGACCCAGTACTTC. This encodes CASSYGSSRGQETQYF.

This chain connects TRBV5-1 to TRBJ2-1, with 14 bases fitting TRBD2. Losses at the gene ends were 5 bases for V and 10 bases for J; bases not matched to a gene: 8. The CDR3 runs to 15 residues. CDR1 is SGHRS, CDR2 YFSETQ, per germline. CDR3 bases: TGCGCCAGCAGATTTGTGGGACTAGCGGGAGACGAGCAGTTCTTC. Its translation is CASRFVGLAGDEQFF.

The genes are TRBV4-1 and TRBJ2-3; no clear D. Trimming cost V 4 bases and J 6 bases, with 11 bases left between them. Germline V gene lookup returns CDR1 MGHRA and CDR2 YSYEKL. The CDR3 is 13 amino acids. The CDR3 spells CASSPSPADTQYF. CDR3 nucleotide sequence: TGCGCCAGCAGCCCCTCCCCCGCGGATACGCAGTATTTT.

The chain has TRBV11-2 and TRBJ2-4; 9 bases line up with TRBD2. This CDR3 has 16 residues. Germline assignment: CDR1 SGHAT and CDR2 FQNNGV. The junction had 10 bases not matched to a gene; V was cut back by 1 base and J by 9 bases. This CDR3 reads CASSLVAGGPGRIQYF. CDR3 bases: TGTGCCAGCAGCTTAGTGGCGGGAGGGCCTGGTCGCATTCAGTACTTC.

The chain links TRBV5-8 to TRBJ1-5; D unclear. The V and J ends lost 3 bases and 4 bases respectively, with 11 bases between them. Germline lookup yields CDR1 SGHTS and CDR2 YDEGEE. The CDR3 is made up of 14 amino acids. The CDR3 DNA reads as TGTGCCAGCAGCTGGTCGGGGAGGAATCAGCCCCAGCATTTT. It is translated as CASSWSGRNQPQHF.

The CDR3 here is CASRTGTPYEQYF. The CDR3 DNA sequence: TGTGCCAGCAGGACAGGGACCCCCTACGAGCAGTACTTC. The V and J genes are TRBV28 and TRBJ2-7, with 7 nucleotides matching TRBD1. CDR1 is MDHEN, CDR2 SYDVKM, per germline. V was clipped by 6 bases and J by 2 bases; unmatched bases: 4. This CDR3 is 13 amino acids long. The variable domain in full, completed from reference TRBV28 and TRBJ2-7, reads DVKVTQSSRYLVKRTGEKVFLECVQDMDHENMFWYRQDPGLGLRLIYFSYDVKMKEKGDIPEGYSVSREKKERFSLILESASTNQTSMYLCASRTGTPYEQYFGPGTRLTVT.

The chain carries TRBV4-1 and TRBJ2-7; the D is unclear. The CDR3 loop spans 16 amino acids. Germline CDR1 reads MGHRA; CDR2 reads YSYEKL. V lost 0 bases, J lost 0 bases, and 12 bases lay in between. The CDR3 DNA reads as TGCGCCAGCAGCCAAGAGGCTGTCTGGAGCTCCTACGAGCAGTACTTC. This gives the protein CASSQEAVWSSYEQYF.

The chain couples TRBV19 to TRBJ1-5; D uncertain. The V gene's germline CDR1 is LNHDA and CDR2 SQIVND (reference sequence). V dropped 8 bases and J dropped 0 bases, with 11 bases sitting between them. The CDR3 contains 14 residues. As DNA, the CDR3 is TGTGCCAGTCAAGCTTTTTATAGCAATCAGCCCCAGCATTTT. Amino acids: CASQAFYSNQPQHF. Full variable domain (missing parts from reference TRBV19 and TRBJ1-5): DGGITQSPKYLFRKEGQNVTLSCEQNLNHDAMYWYRQDPGQGLRLIYYSQIVNDFQKGDIAEGYSVSREKKESFPLTVTSAQKNPTAFYLCASQAFYSNQPQHFGDGTRLSIL.

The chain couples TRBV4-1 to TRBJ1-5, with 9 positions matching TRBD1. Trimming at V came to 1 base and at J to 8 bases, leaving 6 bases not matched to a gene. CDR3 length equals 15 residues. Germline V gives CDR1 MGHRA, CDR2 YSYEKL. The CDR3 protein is CASSQGGQGSEPQHF. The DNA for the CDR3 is TGCGCCAGCAGCCAAGGGGGACAGGGAAGTGAGCCCCAGCATTTT.

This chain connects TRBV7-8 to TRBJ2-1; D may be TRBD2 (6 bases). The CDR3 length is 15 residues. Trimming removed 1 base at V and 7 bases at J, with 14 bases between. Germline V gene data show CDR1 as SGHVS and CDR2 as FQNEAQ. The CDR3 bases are TGTGCCAGCAGCTTAGGGGTTGGGACTCGGAATGAGCAGTTCTTC. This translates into CASSLGVGTRNEQFF.

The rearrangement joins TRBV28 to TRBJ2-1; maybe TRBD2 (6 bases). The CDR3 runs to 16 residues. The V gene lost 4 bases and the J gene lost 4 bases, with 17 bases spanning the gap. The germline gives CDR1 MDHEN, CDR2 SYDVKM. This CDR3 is CASSSLLGGTYNEQFF. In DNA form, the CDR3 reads TGTGCCAGCAGTTCACTACTGGGCGGGACTTACAATGAGCAGTTCTTC.

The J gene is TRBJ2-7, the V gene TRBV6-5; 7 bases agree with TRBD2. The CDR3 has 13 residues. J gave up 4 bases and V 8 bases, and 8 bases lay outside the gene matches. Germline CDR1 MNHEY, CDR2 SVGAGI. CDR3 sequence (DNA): TGTGCCAGCGGGAGGGGCAGCCAATACGAGCAGTACTTC. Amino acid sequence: CASGRGSQYEQYF.

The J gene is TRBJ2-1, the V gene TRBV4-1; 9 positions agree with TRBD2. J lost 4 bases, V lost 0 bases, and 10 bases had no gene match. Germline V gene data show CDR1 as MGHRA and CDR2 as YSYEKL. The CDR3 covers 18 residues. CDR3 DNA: TGCGCCAGCAGCCAAGAGGGAGTAGCGGGAGTCGGGTACAATGAGCAGTTCTTC. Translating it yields CASSQEGVAGVGYNEQFF.

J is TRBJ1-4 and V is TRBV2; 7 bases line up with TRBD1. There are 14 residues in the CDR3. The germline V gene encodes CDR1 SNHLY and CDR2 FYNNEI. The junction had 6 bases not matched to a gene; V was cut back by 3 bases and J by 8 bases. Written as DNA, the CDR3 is TGTGCCAGCAGTGAGGGTCAGGGGGGCGAAAAACTGTTTTTT. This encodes CASSEGQGGEKLFF.

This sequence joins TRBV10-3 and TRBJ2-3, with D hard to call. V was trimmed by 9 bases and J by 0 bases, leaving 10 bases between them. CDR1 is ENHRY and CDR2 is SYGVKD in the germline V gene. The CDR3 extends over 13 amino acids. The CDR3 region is CAIRLTSTDTQYF. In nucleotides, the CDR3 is TGTGCCATACGACTCACTAGCACAGATACGCAGTATTTT.

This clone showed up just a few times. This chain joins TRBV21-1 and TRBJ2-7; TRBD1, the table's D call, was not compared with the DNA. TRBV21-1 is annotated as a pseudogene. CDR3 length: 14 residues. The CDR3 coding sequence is TGTGCCAGCAGCAACGCGTCCAGGGGAGACGAGCAGTACTTC. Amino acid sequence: CASSNASRGDEQYF.

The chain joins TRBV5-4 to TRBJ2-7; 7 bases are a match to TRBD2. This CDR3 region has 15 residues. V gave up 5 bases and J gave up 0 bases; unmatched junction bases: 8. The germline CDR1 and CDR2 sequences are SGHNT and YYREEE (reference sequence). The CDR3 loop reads CASRGVGRSSYEQYF. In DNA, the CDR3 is TGTGCCAGCAGGGGCGTCGGGAGGAGCTCCTACGAGCAGTACTTC.

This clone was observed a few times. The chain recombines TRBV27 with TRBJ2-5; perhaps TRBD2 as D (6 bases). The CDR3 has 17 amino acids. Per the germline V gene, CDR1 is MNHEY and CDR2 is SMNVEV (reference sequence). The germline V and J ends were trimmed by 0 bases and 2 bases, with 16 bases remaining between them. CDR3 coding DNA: TGTGCCAGCAGTTTATCGAGCCGAGGCGGGGATCAAGAGACCCAGTACTTC. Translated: CASSLSSRGGDQETQYF.

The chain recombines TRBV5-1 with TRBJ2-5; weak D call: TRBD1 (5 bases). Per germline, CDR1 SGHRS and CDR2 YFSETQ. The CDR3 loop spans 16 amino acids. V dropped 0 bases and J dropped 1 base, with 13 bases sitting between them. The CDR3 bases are TGCGCCAGCAGCTTGGGTGCTAGGGGAAGCCAAGAGACCCAGTACTTC. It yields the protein CASSLGARGSQETQYF.

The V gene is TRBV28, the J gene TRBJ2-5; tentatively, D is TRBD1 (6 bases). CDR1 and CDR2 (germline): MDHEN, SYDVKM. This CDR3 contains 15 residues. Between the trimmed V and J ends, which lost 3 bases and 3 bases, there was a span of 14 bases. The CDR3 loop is CASSLWQGSEETQYF. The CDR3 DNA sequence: TGTGCCAGCAGTTTGTGGCAGGGGAGCGAAGAGACCCAGTACTTC.

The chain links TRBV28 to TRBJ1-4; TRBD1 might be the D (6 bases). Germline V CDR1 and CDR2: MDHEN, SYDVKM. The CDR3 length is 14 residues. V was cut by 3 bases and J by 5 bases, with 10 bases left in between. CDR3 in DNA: TGTGCCAGCAGTTTGGACAGAGGGAATGAAAAACTGTTTTTT. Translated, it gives CASSLDRGNEKLFF. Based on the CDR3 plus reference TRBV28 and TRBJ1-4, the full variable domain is DVKVTQSSRYLVKRTGEKVFLECVQDMDHENMFWYRQDPGLGLRLIYFSYDVKMKEKGDIPEGYSVSREKKERFSLILESASTNQTSMYLCASSLDRGNEKLFFGSGTQLSVL.